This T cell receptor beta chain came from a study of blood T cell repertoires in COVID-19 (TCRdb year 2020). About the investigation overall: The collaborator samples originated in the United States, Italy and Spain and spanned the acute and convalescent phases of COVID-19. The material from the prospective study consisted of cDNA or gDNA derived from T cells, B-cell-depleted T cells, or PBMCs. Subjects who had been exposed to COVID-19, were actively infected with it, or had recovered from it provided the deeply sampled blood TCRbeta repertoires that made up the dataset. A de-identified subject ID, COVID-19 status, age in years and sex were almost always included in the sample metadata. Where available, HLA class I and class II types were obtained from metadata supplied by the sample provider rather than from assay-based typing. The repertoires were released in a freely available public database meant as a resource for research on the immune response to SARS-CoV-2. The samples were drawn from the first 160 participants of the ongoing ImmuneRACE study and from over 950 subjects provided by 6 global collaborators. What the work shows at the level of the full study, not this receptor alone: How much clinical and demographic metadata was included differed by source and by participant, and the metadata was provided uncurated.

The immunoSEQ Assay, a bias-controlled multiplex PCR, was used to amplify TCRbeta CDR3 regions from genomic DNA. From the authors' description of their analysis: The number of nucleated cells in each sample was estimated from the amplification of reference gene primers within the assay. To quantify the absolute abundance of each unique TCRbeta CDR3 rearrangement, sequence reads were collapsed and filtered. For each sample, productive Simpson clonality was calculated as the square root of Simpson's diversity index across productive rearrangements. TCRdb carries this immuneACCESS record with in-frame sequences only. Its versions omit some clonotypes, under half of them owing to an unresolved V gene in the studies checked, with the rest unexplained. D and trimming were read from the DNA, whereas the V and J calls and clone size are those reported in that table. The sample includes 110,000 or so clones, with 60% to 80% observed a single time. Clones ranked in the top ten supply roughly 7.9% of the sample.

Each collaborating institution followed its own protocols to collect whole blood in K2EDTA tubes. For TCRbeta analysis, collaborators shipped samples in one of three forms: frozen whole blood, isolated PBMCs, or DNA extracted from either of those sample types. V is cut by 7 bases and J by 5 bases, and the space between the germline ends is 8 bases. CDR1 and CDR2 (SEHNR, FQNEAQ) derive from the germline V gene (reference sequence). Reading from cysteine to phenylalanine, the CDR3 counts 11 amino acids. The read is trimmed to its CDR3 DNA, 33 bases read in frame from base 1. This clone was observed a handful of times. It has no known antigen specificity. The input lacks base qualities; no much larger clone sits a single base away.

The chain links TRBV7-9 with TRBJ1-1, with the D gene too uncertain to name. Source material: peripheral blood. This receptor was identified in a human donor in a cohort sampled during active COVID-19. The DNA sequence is TGTGCCAGCACCCTACAGACTGAAGCTTTCTTT. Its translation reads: CASTLQTEAFF.